This section outlines one T cell receptor beta chain sequence together with its context. This table comes from immunoSEQ multiplex PCR, and its TCRdb copy is limited to in-frame clones, with some not included. The sample holds 200,000 or so clones, roughly 90% seen once. This CDR3 contains 15 residues. Trimming took 0 bases from V and 4 from J; bases not matched to a gene: 5. From germline, CDR1 is SGHKS and CDR2 YYEKEE (reference sequence). The sample comes from a study of blood T cell repertoires in COVID-19. The sample consisted of peripheral blood. This clonotype was obtained from a man aged 45-60 years with COVID-19, enrolled during active disease. V usage is TRBV5-5 and J usage is TRBJ2-7; TRBD2 agrees at 9 bases. As DNA, the CDR3 is TGTGCCAGCAGCTTGGGGGGCGGGGGGGCTTACGAGCAGTACTTC. Translated, it gives CASSLGGGGAYEQYF.